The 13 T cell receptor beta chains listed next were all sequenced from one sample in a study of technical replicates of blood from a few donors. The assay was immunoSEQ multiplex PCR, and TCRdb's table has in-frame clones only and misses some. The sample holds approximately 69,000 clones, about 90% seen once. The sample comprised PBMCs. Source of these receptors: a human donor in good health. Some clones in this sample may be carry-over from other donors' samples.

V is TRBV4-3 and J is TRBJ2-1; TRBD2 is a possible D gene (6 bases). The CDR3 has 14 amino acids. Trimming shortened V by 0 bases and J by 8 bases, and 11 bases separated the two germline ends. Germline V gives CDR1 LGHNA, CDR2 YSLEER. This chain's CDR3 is CASSQDPGLDEQFF. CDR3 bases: TGCGCCAGCAGCCAAGATCCGGGACTCGATGAGCAGTTCTTC.

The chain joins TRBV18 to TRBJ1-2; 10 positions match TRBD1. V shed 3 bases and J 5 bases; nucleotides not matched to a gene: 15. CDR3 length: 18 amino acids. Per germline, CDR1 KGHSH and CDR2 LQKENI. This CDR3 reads CASSPLPGQGLPGYGYTF. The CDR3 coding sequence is TGTGCCAGCTCACCCTTGCCGGGACAGGGGCTCCCGGGGTATGGCTACACCTTC.

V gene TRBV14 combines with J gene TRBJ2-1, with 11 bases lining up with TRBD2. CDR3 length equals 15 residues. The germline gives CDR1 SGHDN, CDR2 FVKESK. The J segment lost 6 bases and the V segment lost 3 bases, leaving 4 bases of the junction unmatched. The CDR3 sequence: CASSHHSGGANEQFF. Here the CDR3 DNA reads TGTGCCAGCAGCCATCATAGCGGGGGGGCCAATGAGCAGTTCTTC.

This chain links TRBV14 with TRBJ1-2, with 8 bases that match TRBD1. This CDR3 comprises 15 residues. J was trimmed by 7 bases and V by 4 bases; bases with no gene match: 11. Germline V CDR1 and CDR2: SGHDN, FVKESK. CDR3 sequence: CASSRVDGRGPGYTF. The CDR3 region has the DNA TGTGCCAGCAGCCGTGTTGATGGCAGGGGGCCTGGCTACACCTTC.

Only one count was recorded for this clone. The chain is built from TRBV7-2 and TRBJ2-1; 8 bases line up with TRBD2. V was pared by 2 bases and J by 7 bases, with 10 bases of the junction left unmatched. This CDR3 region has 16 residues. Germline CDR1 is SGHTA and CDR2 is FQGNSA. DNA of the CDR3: TGTGCCAGCAGCTTAAGTCCCAGCGGGAGAGGGAATGAGCAGTTCTTC. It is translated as CASSLSPSGRGNEQFF.

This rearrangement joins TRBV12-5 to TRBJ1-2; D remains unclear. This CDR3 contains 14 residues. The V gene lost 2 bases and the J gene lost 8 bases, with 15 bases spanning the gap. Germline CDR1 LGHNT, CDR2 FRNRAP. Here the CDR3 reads CASGLLETGEGYTF. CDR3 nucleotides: TGTGCTAGTGGTTTGCTCGAGACGGGAGAGGGCTACACCTTC.

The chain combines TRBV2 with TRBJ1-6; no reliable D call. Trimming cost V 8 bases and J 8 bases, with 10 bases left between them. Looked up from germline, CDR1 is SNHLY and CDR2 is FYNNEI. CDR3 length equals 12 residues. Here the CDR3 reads CASERLDSPLHF. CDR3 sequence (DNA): TGTGCCAGCGAGAGGCTTGATTCACCCCTCCACTTT.

CDR3 DNA: TGCGCCAGCAGCTTGGGACAGGGGATGAACACCGGGGAGCTGTTTTTT. Translation: CASSLGQGMNTGELFF. V gene TRBV5-1 combines with J gene TRBJ2-2; 8 bases are shared with TRBD1. The CDR3 length is 16 residues. The junction had 2 bases not matched to a gene; V was cut back by 0 bases and J by 1 base. Germline values: CDR1 SGHRS, CDR2 YFSETQ.

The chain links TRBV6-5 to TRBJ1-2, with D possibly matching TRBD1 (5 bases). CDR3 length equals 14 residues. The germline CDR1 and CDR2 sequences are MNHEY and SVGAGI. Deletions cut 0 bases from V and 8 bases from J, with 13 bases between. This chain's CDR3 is CASSYSKGAGGYTF. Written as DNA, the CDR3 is TGTGCCAGCAGTTACTCGAAAGGGGCGGGGGGCTACACCTTC.

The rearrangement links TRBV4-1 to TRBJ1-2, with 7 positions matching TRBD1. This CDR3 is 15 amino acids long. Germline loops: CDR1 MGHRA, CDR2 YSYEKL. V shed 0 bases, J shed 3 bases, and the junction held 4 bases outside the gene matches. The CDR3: CASSQDSTGYYGYTF. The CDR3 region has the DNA TGCGCCAGCAGCCAAGATTCGACAGGGTACTATGGCTACACCTTC.

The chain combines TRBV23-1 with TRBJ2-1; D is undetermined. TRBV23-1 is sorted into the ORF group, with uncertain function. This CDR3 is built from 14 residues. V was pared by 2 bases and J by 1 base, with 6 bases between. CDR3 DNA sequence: TGCGCCAGCAGTCAAAGCAGGTCCTACAATGAGCAGTTCTTC. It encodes CASSQSRSYNEQFF.

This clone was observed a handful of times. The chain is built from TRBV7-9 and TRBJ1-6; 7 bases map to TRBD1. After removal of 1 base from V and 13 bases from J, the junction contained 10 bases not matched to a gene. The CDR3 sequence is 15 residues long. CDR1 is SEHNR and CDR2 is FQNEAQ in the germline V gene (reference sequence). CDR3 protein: CASSLVAGTATPLHF. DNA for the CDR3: TGTGCCAGCAGCTTAGTGGCCGGGACAGCAACTCCCCTCCACTTT.

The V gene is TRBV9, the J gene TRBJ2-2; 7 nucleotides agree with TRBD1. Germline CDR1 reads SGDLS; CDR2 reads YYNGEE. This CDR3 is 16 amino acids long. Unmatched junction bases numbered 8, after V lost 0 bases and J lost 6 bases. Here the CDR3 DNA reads TGTGCCAGCAGCGTAGCGGGGACAGTTCATGCCGGGGAGCTGTTTTTT. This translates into CASSVAGTVHAGELFF.